The 32 T cell receptor beta chains given below trace back to one sample, sequenced in a study of vaccination effects on CD4 cells after COVID-19. Only in-frame clones appear in the TCRdb table, and some are missing; sequencing was by immunoSEQ multiplex PCR. The repertoire holds around 28,000 clones, with about three quarters as singletons. Using viral peptide pools, the ViraFEST assay grew out antigen-specific CD4+ T cells prior to sequencing. Following culture for 9 to 11 days, CD4+ T cells were isolated. SARS-CoV-2 infected the person between March and December 2020, as confirmed by PCR. These receptors have no known antigen. Specimen: CD4+ T cells from PBMCs cultured with HCoV-NL63 spike peptides, collected before COVID-19 vaccination. Every receptor here comes from a human donor who had a prior SARS-CoV-2 infection.

Regarding this clone: The germline gene is not matched at one end of the junction; a read error may be the cause. V usage is TRBV29-1 and J usage is TRBJ1-1, with TRBD1 identical over 10 bases. Germline V gene data show CDR1 as SQVTM and CDR2 as ANQGSEA. The CDR3 extends over 10 amino acids. Here the CDR3 DNA reads TGCAGCGGGGGACAGGGGCCCCTCGTCTTT. Amino acid sequence: CSGGQGPLVF.

This clone was recorded a few times. V gene TRBV10-3 combines with J gene TRBJ2-1; tentatively, D is TRBD1 or TRBD2 (5 bases each). CDR3 size: 19 residues. The germline V gene encodes CDR1 ENHRY and CDR2 SYGVKD. V lost 6 bases and J lost 0, with 24 bases in between. The CDR3 region is CAISAEGPRGGSSYNEQFF. The CDR3 DNA is TGTGCCATCAGCGCTGAGGGCCCAAGGGGCGGGTCCTCCTACAATGAGCAGTTCTTC.

The chain has TRBV5-5 and TRBJ1-1, with D perhaps TRBD1 (6 bases). V gave up 4 bases and J gave up 7 bases, with 17 bases separating them. The CDR3 length is 14 residues. Germline lookup yields CDR1 SGHKS and CDR2 YYEKEE (reference sequence). The CDR3 spells CASSPHLWGHEAFF. CDR3 sequence (DNA): TGTGCCAGCAGCCCCCATCTTTGGGGGCATGAAGCTTTCTTT. Full variable domain (rest looked up from reference TRBV5-5 and TRBJ1-1): DAGVTQSPTHLIKTRGQQVTLRCSPISGHKSVSWYQQVLGQGPQFIFQYYEKEERGRGNFPDRFSARQFPNYSSELNVNALLLGDSALYLCASSPHLWGHEAFFGQGTRLTVV.

The genes are TRBV11-3 and TRBJ1-3, with a possible D match to TRBD1 (5 bases). Germline V lookup: CDR1 SGHNT, CDR2 YENEEA. CDR3 length equals 14 residues. The V and J ends lost 0 bases and 4 bases respectively, with 7 bases between them. DNA for the CDR3: TGTGCCAGCAGCTTAGACAGGGACGGAAACACCATATATTTT. Protein product: CASSLDRDGNTIYF.

V is TRBV7-2 and J is TRBJ1-6; D is undetermined. The ends were cut back, 4 bases at V and 0 bases at J, with 10 bases in the middle. The CDR3 is made up of 16 amino acids. Per germline, CDR1 SGHTA and CDR2 FQGNSA. CDR3 sequence reads: CASSSPESSYNSPLHF. Written as DNA, the CDR3 is TGTGCCAGCAGCTCACCAGAGAGCTCCTATAATTCACCCCTCCACTTT.

The chain links TRBV2 to TRBJ1-1; 7 bases map to TRBD1. The CDR3 consists of 13 residues. Trimming removed 7 bases from V and 2 bases from J; junction bases left unmatched: 4. Germline CDR1 and CDR2: SNHLY and FYNNEI. The CDR3 nucleotides are TGTGCCAGCAAACAGGGGCTCAACACTGAAGCTTTCTTT. Amino acid sequence: CASKQGLNTEAFF. The variable domain in full, with the rest retrieved from reference TRBV2 and TRBJ1-1, is EPEVTQTPSHQVTQMGQEVILRCVPISNHLYFYWYRQILGQKVEFLVSFYNNEISEKSEIFDDQFSVERPDGSNFTLKIRSTKLEDSAMYFCASKQGLNTEAFFGQGTRLTVV.

The J gene is TRBJ1-1, the V gene TRBV5-8; D is possibly TRBD1 (5 bases). Germline CDR1 SGHTS, CDR2 YDEGEE. CDR3 length: 15 residues. Trimming removed 0 bases at V and 0 bases at J, with 9 bases between. The CDR3 sequence is CASSLGGDLNTEAFF. The CDR3 coding sequence is TGTGCCAGCAGCTTGGGGGGGGACCTGAACACTGAAGCTTTCTTT.

The V and J genes are TRBV29-1 and TRBJ2-1; D uncertain. Germline V gene lookup returns CDR1 SQVTM and CDR2 ANQGSEA. The CDR3 contains 17 residues. Trimming removed 4 bases at V and 0 bases at J, with 19 bases between. The CDR3 loop reads CSVVRFTGSPSYNEQFF. The CDR3 DNA follows: TGCAGCGTTGTGCGGTTTACGGGCAGTCCCTCCTACAATGAGCAGTTCTTC.

J is TRBJ1-1 and V is TRBV6-5; 7 bases agree with TRBD1. The CDR3 has 15 amino acids. V lost 6 bases and J lost 1; bases outside the gene matches: 8. The germline V gene encodes CDR1 MNHEY and CDR2 SVGAGI. The CDR3 spells CASSRQRTGNTEAFF. The CDR3 DNA reads as TGTGCCAGCAGCCGACAGAGGACAGGGAACACTGAAGCTTTCTTT.

The chain carries TRBV6-2 or TRBV6-3 and TRBJ1-5; TRBD1 matches 9 bases. CDR1 is MNHEY and CDR2 is SVGEGT in the germline V gene. Trimming cost V 6 bases and J 6 bases; bases outside gene matches: 9. There are 15 residues in the CDR3. Written as DNA, the CDR3 is TGTGCCAGCAGCCAGGGACAGGGAGGGAGTCAGCCCCAGCATTTT. Protein product: CASSQGQGGSQPQHF.

The chain carries TRBV5-1 and TRBJ2-5, with unresolved D. Germline V CDR1 and CDR2: SGHRS, YFSETQ. CDR3 length equals 14 residues. Trimming left V 0 bases short and J 2 bases short, with 8 bases between. Here the CDR3 reads CASSLALGQETQYF. The CDR3, as DNA: TGCGCCAGCAGCTTGGCCTTAGGTCAAGAGACCCAGTACTTC.

The chain employs TRBV18 and TRBJ2-3; possible D gene TRBD1, 6 bases. CDR1 KGHSH and CDR2 LQKENI come from the germline V gene. Trimming removed 3 bases at V and 4 bases at J, with 8 bases between. The CDR3 contains 13 residues. Written as DNA, the CDR3 is TGTGCCAGCTCACCTGCAGGGGCAGATACGCAGTATTTT. Amino acid sequence: CASSPAGADTQYF.

The rearrangement links TRBV18 to TRBJ2-7, with TRBD2 matching 8 bases. Per germline, CDR1 KGHSH and CDR2 LQKENI. The CDR3 extends over 15 amino acids. After removal of 1 base from V and 7 bases from J, the junction contained 9 bases not matched to a gene. The CDR3 is CASSPLAGSVGEQYF. The CDR3 nucleotides read TGTGCCAGCTCACCACTAGCGGGGTCTGTGGGGGAGCAGTACTTC.

This chain links TRBV6-5 with TRBJ1-6; no clear D gene. The CDR3 is 16 residues long. Trimming took off 0 bases at V and 4 bases at J, with 10 bases between the two ends. CDR1 is MNHEY, CDR2 SVGAGI, per germline. For the CDR3, the DNA is TGTGCCAGCAGTTACTCCCGGTTCGCGTATAATTCACCCCTCCACTTT. Translated, it gives CASSYSRFAYNSPLHF.

The rearrangement joins TRBV7-2 to TRBJ2-7, with TRBD2 identical over 14 bases. The germline gives CDR1 SGHTA, CDR2 FQGNSA. The CDR3 is 14 amino acids. V shed 5 bases and J 3 bases; nucleotides not matched to a gene: 0. The CDR3 DNA follows: TGTGCCAGCAGCGGGACTAGCGGGGGCTACGAGCAGTACTTC. Protein: CASSGTSGGYEQYF.

V gene TRBV7-6 combines with J gene TRBJ2-5; D remains unclear. The CDR3 loop spans 12 amino acids. Germline V gene lookup returns CDR1 SGHVS and CDR2 FNYEAQ. Trimming cost V 3 bases and J 4 bases, with 6 bases left between them. The CDR3 loop reads CASSFRRETQYF. The CDR3, as DNA: TGTGCCAGCAGCTTTCGTCGAGAGACCCAGTACTTC.

This clone was seen only once. The chain couples TRBV5-1 to TRBJ1-1, with D tentatively TRBD1 (5 bases). Germline-derived CDR1 and CDR2 are SGHRS and YFSETQ. This CDR3 comprises 14 residues. V lost 4 bases and J 1 base, leaving 11 bases between the germline ends. The DNA for the CDR3 is TGCGCCAGCAGCGAATGGGGGGGGAACACTGAAGCTTTCTTT. Translated: CASSEWGGNTEAFF.

This clone was detected only once. The rearrangement uses TRBV5-6 and TRBJ1-3; 7 bases match TRBD1. There are 16 residues in the CDR3. Germline CDR1 reads SGHDT; CDR2 reads YYEEEE. V dropped 3 bases and J dropped 7; count of bases not matched to a gene: 13. DNA for the CDR3: TGTGCCAGCAGCTGGAAAGGGACAGAAAGCCTTAACACCATATATTTT. It codes for CASSWKGTESLNTIYF.

This rearrangement joins TRBV7-8 to TRBJ2-1; D is possibly TRBD1 or TRBD2 (5 bases each). The V end was cut by 0 bases, the J end by 8 bases, with 20 bases between. This CDR3 comprises 17 residues. Looked up from germline, CDR1 is SGHVS and CDR2 is FQNEAQ. The CDR3 region is CASSLAIRDHLLYEQFF. The CDR3 DNA sequence: TGTGCCAGCAGCTTAGCTATCCGGGACCACCTCCTATATGAGCAGTTCTTC. Looking up the rest from reference TRBV7-8 and TRBJ2-1 gives the full variable domain: GAGVSQSPRYKVAKRGQDVALRCDPISGHVSLFWYQQALGQGPEFLTYFQNEAQLDKSGLPSDRFFAERPEGSVSTLKIQRTQQEDSAVYLCASSLAIRDHLLYEQFFGPGTRLTVL.

The chain combines TRBV3-1 (or the pseudogene TRBV3-2) with TRBJ1-2; D is uncertain. The CDR3 consists of 15 residues. Trimming removed 0 bases at V and 4 bases at J, with 12 bases between. The germline CDR1 and CDR2 sequences are LGHDT and YNNKEL (reference sequence). CDR3 loop: CASSQEPTTGYGYTF. CDR3 nucleotide sequence: TGTGCCAGCAGCCAAGAACCTACAACGGGCTATGGCTACACCTTC.

This clone is a singleton in its sample. J is TRBJ2-5 and V is TRBV29-1; D gene unclear. The CDR3 is 12 amino acids. Germline CDR1 reads SQVTM; CDR2 reads ANQGSEA. Trimming cost V 5 bases and J 3 bases, with 10 bases left between them. The CDR3, as DNA: TGCAGCGTTATGGACGCAGAAGAGACCCAGTACTTC. Amino acids: CSVMDAEETQYF.

This clone was found once. The chain couples TRBV3-1 (or the pseudogene TRBV3-2) to TRBJ2-5; the D is unclear. There are 13 residues in the CDR3. Germline lookup yields CDR1 LGHDT and CDR2 YNNKEL (reference sequence). V lost 1 base, J lost 7 bases, and 10 bases lay in between. This chain's CDR3 is CASSQARGRTQYF. CDR3 bases: TGTGCCAGCAGCCAAGCGCGAGGTAGGACCCAGTACTTC.

This sequence joins TRBV4-3 and TRBJ1-6, with 10 bases fitting TRBD1. V lost 1 base to trimming and J lost 6 bases; unmatched junction nucleotides: 12. CDR3 length equals 19 residues. Germline-derived CDR1 and CDR2 are LGHNA and YSLEER. The CDR3 DNA is TGCGCCAGCAGCCAAGTTCCCTCCGGGACAGGGGCCGGTAATTCACCCCTCCACTTT. This codes for CASSQVPSGTGAGNSPLHF.

This clone was counted a few times. The gene calls are TRBV2 and TRBJ2-5; 8 bases are shared with TRBD1. Trimming took 11 bases from V and 5 from J; bases not matched to a gene: 7. The V gene's germline CDR1 is SNHLY and CDR2 FYNNEI. The CDR3 has 12 amino acids. CDR3 in amino acids: CAGQGAGETQYF. The CDR3 DNA reads TGTGCCGGCCAGGGGGCTGGGGAGACCCAGTACTTC.

The rearrangement links TRBV11-1 to TRBJ2-7; the D is unclear. The germline V and J ends were trimmed by 4 bases and 2 bases, with 12 bases remaining between them. The CDR3 is made up of 14 amino acids. Germline V CDR1 and CDR2: SGHAT, FQDESV (reference sequence). The CDR3 region has the DNA TGTGCCAGCAGCTCACGCGACCCACCCTACGAGCAGTACTTC. Translating it yields CASSSRDPPYEQYF.

The chain employs TRBV30 and TRBJ2-7; TRBD1 might be the D (5 bases). Trimming took off 2 bases at V and 3 bases at J, with 11 bases between the two ends. This CDR3 region has 13 residues. The germline V gene encodes CDR1 GTSNPN and CDR2 SVGIG (reference sequence). In DNA form, the CDR3 reads TGTGCCTGGAGTACAAAAGGGGTCTACGAGCAGTACTTC. Translating it yields CAWSTKGVYEQYF.

The chain joins TRBV11-2 to TRBJ2-3; D possibly uses TRBD1 or TRBD2 (6 bases each). The length of the CDR3 is 14 residues. The germline V gene encodes CDR1 SGHAT and CDR2 FQNNGV. The germline V and J ends were trimmed by 7 bases and 12 bases, with 23 bases remaining between them. The CDR3 is CASNQGRIGSFQYF. In DNA form, the CDR3 reads TGTGCCAGCAACCAGGGGAGGATCGGCAGCTTTCAGTATTTT.

The rearrangement joins TRBV30 to TRBJ2-4, with TRBD2 identical over 11 bases. Germline CDR1 reads GTSNPN; CDR2 reads SVGIG (reference sequence). The CDR3 has 13 amino acids. The V and J ends lost 7 bases and 6 bases, in that order; junction bases with no gene match: 5. The CDR3 region is CASDSGGANIQYF. The CDR3, as DNA: TGTGCCTCAGATAGCGGGGGGGCAAACATTCAGTACTTC.

The chain joins TRBV7-2 to TRBJ2-1; D is ambiguous. The CDR3 has 14 residues. The ends were cut back, 6 bases at V and 5 bases at J, with 14 bases in the middle. CDR1 and CDR2 from the germline V gene are SGHTA and FQGNSA. The CDR3 DNA follows: TGTGCCAGCAGTTCCGACATGACCGACAATGAGCAGTTCTTC. Amino acids: CASSSDMTDNEQFF.

This chain connects TRBV30 to TRBJ2-5, with 7 bases lining up with TRBD1. Germline V gives CDR1 GTSNPN, CDR2 SVGIG (reference sequence). This CDR3 comprises 14 residues. Unmatched junction bases numbered 8, after V lost 3 bases and J lost 4 bases. The CDR3 sequence is CAWSATGPAETQYF. In DNA, the CDR3 is TGTGCCTGGAGCGCGACAGGGCCGGCAGAGACCCAGTACTTC.

The chain is built from TRBV6-5 and TRBJ2-1; 10 positions match TRBD2. With V trimmed by 8 bases and J by 6 bases, 4 bases remained unmatched. Germline CDR1 is MNHEY and CDR2 is SVGAGI. The length of the CDR3 is 13 residues. Here the CDR3 reads CASRASGGNEQFF. DNA for the CDR3: TGTGCCAGCCGAGCTAGCGGGGGCAATGAGCAGTTCTTC.

The V and J genes are TRBV13 and TRBJ2-3; a possible D gene is TRBD1 (5 bases). The V gene lost 0 bases and the J gene lost 4 bases, with 17 bases spanning the gap. The CDR3 has 17 residues. The germline CDR1 and CDR2 sequences are PRHDT and FYEKMQ (reference sequence). Here the CDR3 DNA reads TGTGCCAGCAGCTTAGGCCGGTGGGCAGGGAAAGCAGATACGCAGTATTTT. Translated: CASSLGRWAGKADTQYF.